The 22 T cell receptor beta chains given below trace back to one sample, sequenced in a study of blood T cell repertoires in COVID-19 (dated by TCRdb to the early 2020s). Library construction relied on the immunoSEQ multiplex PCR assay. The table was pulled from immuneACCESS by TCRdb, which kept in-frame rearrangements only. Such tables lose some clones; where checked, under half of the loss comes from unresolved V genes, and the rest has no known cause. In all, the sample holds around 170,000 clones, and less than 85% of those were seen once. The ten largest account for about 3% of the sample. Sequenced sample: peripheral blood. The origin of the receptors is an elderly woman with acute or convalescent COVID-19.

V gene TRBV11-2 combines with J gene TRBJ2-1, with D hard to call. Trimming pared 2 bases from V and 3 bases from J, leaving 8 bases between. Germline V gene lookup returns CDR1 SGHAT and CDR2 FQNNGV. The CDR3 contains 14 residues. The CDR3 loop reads CASSLWADYNEQFF. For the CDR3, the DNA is TGTGCCAGCAGCTTATGGGCCGACTACAATGAGCAGTTCTTC.

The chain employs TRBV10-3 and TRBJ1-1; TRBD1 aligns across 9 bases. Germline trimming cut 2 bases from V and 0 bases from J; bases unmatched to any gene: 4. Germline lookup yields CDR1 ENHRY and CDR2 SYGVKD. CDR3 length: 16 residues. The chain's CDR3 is CAISERGTGMNTEAFF. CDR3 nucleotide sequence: TGTGCCATCAGTGAGCGGGGGACAGGGATGAACACTGAAGCTTTCTTT.

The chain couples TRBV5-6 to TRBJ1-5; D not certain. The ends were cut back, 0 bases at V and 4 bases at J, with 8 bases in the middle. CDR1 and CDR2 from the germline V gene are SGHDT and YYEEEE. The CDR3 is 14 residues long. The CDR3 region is CASSLGIGNQPQHF. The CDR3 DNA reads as TGTGCCAGCAGCTTGGGTATCGGGAATCAGCCCCAGCATTTT.

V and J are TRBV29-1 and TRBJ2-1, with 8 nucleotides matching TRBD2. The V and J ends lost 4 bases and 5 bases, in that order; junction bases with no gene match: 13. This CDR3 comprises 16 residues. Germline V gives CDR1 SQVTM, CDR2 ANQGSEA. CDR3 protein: CSVGSSGAPPNNEQFF. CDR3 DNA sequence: TGCAGCGTTGGAAGTAGCGGGGCTCCCCCCAACAATGAGCAGTTCTTC.

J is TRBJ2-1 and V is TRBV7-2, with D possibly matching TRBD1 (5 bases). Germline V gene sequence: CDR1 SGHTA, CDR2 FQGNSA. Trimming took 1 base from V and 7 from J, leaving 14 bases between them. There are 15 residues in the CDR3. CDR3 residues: CASSLEGRLFNEQFF. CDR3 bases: TGTGCCAGCAGCTTAGAGGGGCGGCTCTTTAATGAGCAGTTCTTC. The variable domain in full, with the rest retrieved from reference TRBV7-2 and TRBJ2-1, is GAGVSQSPSNKVTEKGKDVELRCDPISGHTALYWYRQSLGQGLEFLIYFQGNSAPDKSGLPSDRFSAERTGGSVSTLTIQRTQQEDSAVYLCASSLEGRLFNEQFFGPGTRLTVL.

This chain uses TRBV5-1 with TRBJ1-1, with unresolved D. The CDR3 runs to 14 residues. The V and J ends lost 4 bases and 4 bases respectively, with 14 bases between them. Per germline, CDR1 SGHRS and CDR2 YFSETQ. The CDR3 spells CASSATSSSTEAFF. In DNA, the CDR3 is TGCGCCAGCAGCGCGACTAGCAGTAGCACTGAAGCTTTCTTT.

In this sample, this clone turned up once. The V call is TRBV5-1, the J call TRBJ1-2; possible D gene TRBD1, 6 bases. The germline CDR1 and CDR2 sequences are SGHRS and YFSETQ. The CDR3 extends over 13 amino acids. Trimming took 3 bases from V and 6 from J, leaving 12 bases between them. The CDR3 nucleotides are TGCGCCAGCAGCTCTACAGGGTTTGATGGCTACACCTTC. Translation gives CASSSTGFDGYTF.

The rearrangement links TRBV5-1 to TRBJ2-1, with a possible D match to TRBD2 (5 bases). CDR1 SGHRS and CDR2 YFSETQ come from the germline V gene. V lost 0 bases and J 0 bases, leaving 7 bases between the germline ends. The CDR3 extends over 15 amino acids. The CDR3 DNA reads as TGCGCCAGCAGCTTGGCCGGGGACTCCTACAATGAGCAGTTCTTC. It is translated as CASSLAGDSYNEQFF.

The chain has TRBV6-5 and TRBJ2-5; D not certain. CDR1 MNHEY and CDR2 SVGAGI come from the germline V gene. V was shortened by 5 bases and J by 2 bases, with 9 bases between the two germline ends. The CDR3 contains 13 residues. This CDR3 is CASSNTDQETQYF. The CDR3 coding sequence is TGTGCCAGCAGTAATACTGATCAAGAGACCCAGTACTTC.

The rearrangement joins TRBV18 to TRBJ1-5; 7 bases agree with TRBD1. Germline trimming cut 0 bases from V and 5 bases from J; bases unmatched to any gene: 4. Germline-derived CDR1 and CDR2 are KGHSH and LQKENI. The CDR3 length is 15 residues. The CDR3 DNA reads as TGTGCCAGCTCACCACCGGAAGGGGGCGATCAGCCCCAGCATTTT. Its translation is CASSPPEGGDQPQHF.

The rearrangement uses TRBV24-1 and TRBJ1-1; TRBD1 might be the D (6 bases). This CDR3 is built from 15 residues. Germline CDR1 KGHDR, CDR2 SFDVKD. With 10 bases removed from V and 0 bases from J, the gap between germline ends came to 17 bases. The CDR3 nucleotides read TGTGCCACTCCCATCGTCCAGGGGTTGAACACTGAAGCTTTCTTT. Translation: CATPIVQGLNTEAFF.

CDR3 sequence (DNA): TGTGCCAGCAGTTCCCCGACAGGGGATTCACCCCTCCACTTT. This codes for CASSSPTGDSPLHF. The chain uses TRBV28 and TRBJ1-6; 8 bases line up with TRBD1. The V gene's germline CDR1 is MDHEN and CDR2 SYDVKM. Trimming took 4 bases from V and 8 from J; bases not matched to a gene: 4. This CDR3 spans 14 amino acids.

CDR3 loop: CASSQLAKETQYF. DNA for the CDR3: TGTGCCAGCAGCCAACTTGCGAAAGAGACCCAGTACTTC. The J gene is TRBJ2-5, the V gene TRBV3-1 (or the pseudogene TRBV3-2); D is uncertain. V lost 2 bases and J 3 bases, leaving 7 bases between the germline ends. CDR3 length equals 13 residues. Germline V gene sequence: CDR1 LGHDT, CDR2 YNNKEL (reference sequence).

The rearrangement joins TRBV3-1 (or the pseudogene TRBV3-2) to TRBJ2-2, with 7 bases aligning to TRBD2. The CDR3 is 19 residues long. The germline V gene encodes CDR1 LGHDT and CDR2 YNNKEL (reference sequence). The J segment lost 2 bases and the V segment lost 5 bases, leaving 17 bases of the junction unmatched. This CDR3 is CASSASLTSFGRNTGELFF. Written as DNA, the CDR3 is TGTGCCAGCAGCGCCTCACTGACTAGCTTCGGCAGAAACACCGGGGAGCTGTTTTTT.

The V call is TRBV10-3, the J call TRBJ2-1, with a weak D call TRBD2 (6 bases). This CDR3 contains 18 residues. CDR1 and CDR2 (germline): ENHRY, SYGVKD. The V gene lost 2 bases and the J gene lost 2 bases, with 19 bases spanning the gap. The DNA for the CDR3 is TGTGCCATCAGTGAGGGGCGGGATCTCAACCCTACCTACAATGAGCAGTTCTTC. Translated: CAISEGRDLNPTYNEQFF.

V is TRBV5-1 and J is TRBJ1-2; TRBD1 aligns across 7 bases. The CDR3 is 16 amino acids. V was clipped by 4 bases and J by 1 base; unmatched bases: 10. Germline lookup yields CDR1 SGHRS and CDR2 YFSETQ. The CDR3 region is CASSEEPGQSNYGYTF. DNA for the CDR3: TGCGCCAGCAGCGAGGAACCGGGACAGAGTAACTATGGCTACACCTTC.

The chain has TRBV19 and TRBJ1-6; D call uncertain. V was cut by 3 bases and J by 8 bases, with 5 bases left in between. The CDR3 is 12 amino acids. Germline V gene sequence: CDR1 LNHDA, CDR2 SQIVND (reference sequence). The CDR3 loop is CASSISDSPLHF. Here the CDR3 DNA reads TGTGCCAGTAGTATCTCTGATTCACCCCTCCACTTT.

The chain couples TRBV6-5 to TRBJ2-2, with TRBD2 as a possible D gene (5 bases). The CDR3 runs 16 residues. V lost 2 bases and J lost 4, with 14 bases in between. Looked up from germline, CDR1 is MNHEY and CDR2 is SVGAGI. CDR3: CASSYTAVEVTGELFF. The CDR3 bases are TGTGCCAGCAGTTACACAGCGGTGGAAGTCACCGGGGAGCTGTTTTTT.

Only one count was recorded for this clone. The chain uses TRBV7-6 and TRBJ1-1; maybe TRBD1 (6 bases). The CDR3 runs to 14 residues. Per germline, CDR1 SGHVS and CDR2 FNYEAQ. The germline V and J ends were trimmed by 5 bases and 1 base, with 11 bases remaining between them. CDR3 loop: CASSPGTPNTEAFF. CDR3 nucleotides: TGTGCCAGCAGCCCCGGGACACCGAACACTGAAGCTTTCTTT.

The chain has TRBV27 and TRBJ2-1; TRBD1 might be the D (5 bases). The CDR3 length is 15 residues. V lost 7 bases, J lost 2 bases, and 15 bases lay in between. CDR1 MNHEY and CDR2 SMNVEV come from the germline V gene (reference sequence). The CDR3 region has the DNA TGTGCCAGCAATCTTAGGGGAAACACCTACAATGAGCAGTTCTTC. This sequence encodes CASNLRGNTYNEQFF.

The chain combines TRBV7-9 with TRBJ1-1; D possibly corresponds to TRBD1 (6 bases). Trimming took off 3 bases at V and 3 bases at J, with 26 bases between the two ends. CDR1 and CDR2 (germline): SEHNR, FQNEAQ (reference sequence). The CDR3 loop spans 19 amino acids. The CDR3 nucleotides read TGTGCCAGCAGCTTGCTGTGGTTGAGACAGGCAAAACTCGACACTGAAGCTTTCTTT. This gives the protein CASSLLWLRQAKLDTEAFF.

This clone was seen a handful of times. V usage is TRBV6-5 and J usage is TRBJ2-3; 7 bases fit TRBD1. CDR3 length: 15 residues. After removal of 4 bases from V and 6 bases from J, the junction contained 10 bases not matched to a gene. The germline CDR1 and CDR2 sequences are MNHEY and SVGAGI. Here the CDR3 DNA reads TGTGCCAGCAGTTTCACCGACAGGGTTGCTGATACGCAGTATTTT. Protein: CASSFTDRVADTQYF.